The 11 T cell receptor beta chains below were found in one sample sequenced in a study of blood T cell repertoires in COVID-19. Repertoires were generated with immunoSEQ multiplex PCR, while TCRdb's copy carries only in-frame clones and drops some. Here the sample spans around 200,000 clones, around 82% being singletons. The specimen was peripheral blood. These receptors were taken from a woman older than 75 with acute or convalescent COVID-19.

The chain employs TRBV7-2 and TRBJ1-6; unclear D gene. Germline CDR1 and CDR2: SGHTA and FQGNSA. The CDR3 is 16 residues long. Trimming left V 3 bases short and J 5 bases short, with 14 bases between. CDR3 bases: TGTGCCAGCAGCTTTACCCAGGCAATAAATAATTCACCCCTCCACTTT. It translates to CASSFTQAINNSPLHF. The full variable domain, with the rest looked up from reference TRBV7-2 and TRBJ1-6, is GAGVSQSPSNKVTEKGKDVELRCDPISGHTALYWYRQSLGQGLEFLIYFQGNSAPDKSGLPSDRFSAERTGGSVSTLTIQRTQQEDSAVYLCASSFTQAINNSPLHFGNGTRLTVT.

The V gene is TRBV27, the J gene TRBJ1-2; TRBD1 matches at 7 bases. The V gene end was trimmed by 5 bases and the J gene end by 4 bases; junction bases not matched to a gene: 4. CDR1 is MNHEY and CDR2 is SMNVEV in the germline V gene (reference sequence). CDR3 size: 13 residues. Here the CDR3 reads CASSLGGTYGYTF. The CDR3 DNA reads TGTGCCAGCAGTCTAGGGGGCACCTATGGCTACACCTTC.

The genes are TRBV3-1 (or the pseudogene TRBV3-2) and TRBJ2-7; D gene ambiguous. CDR1 and CDR2 (germline): LGHDT, YNNKEL (reference sequence). CDR3 length equals 14 residues. Trimming stripped 0 bases from V and 2 bases from J, with 8 bases between. For the CDR3, the DNA is TGTGCCAGCAGCCAAGATTTACGGGCCTACGAGCAGTACTTC. Translated, it gives CASSQDLRAYEQYF.

This clone showed up just once. The V gene is TRBV18, the J gene TRBJ1-2, with TRBD1 matching 8 bases. The germline V gene encodes CDR1 KGHSH and CDR2 LQKENI. V dropped 3 bases and J dropped 7; count of bases not matched to a gene: 22. The CDR3 extends over 19 amino acids. This CDR3 reads CASSPPQSRQGIGGGGYTF. CDR3 DNA: TGTGCCAGCTCACCTCCGCAATCCCGACAGGGGATTGGGGGGGGTGGCTACACCTTC.

The chain couples TRBV25-1 to TRBJ1-3; a possible D gene is TRBD1 (6 bases). V lost 6 bases and J lost 5, with 14 bases in between. CDR3 length equals 14 residues. CDR1 and CDR2 (germline): MGHDK, SYGVNS. The CDR3 DNA reads TGTGCCAGCAGCCGGGGGGCCGGGAGAAACACCATATATTTT. It yields the protein CASSRGAGRNTIYF.

V and J are TRBV5-5 and TRBJ1-5; the D is unclear. V was shortened by 1 base and J by 3 bases, with 11 bases between the two germline ends. CDR3 size: 15 residues. The germline gives CDR1 SGHKS, CDR2 YYEKEE (reference sequence). The DNA of the CDR3 is TGTGCCAGCAGCTTGTTAGGAGGTTCCAATCAGCCCCAGCATTTT. Its protein product is CASSLLGGSNQPQHF.

The CDR3 sequence: CASSLEQAGGLFF. Here the CDR3 DNA reads TGTGCCAGCAGCTTGGAGCAGGCGGGAGGGCTGTTTTTT. The chain carries TRBV13 and TRBJ2-2; 8 bases agree with TRBD2. The CDR3 has 13 residues. Germline CDR1 is PRHDT and CDR2 is FYEKMQ (reference sequence). Germline trimming cut 3 bases from V and 13 bases from J; bases unmatched to any gene: 7.

The chain carries TRBV10-1 and TRBJ2-7; TRBD1 is a possible D gene (6 bases). With 4 bases removed from V and 7 bases from J, the gap between germline ends came to 14 bases. The germline gives CDR1 WNHNN, CDR2 SYGVQD (reference sequence). The CDR3 loop spans 13 amino acids. CDR3 bases: TGCGCCAGCAGTGGGGCGACCAGGGGAGAGCAGTACTTC. Its translation is CASSGATRGEQYF.

This rearrangement joins TRBV4-1 to TRBJ1-5, with 7 nucleotides matching TRBD1. CDR1 is MGHRA and CDR2 is YSYEKL in the germline V gene. Trimming took 4 bases from V and 4 from J; bases not matched to a gene: 7. This CDR3 region has 15 residues. The DNA for the CDR3 is TGCGCCAGCAGCCTCACAGGGGCCGCTAATCAGCCCCAGCATTTT. The encoded protein is CASSLTGAANQPQHF.

The rearrangement uses TRBV2 and TRBJ1-4; no reliable D call. Germline-derived CDR1 and CDR2 are SNHLY and FYNNEI. Trimming removed 3 bases at V and 7 bases at J, with 21 bases between. This CDR3 has 17 amino acids. The CDR3 bases are TGTGCCAGCAGTGAGCCATCGGGGAGGCCAAATGGTGAAAAACTGTTTTTT. It specifies CASSEPSGRPNGEKLFF.

The V call is TRBV7-2, the J call TRBJ2-3; 10 bases align to TRBD2. The CDR3 spans 16 residues. V trimming: 4 bases; J trimming: 4 bases; junction bases outside the gene matches: 8. The germline gives CDR1 SGHTA, CDR2 FQGNSA. CDR3 DNA: TGTGCCAGCAGCTCCAAGCGGGGGGGCTGGGCAGATACGCAGTATTTT. Its protein is CASSSKRGGWADTQYF.